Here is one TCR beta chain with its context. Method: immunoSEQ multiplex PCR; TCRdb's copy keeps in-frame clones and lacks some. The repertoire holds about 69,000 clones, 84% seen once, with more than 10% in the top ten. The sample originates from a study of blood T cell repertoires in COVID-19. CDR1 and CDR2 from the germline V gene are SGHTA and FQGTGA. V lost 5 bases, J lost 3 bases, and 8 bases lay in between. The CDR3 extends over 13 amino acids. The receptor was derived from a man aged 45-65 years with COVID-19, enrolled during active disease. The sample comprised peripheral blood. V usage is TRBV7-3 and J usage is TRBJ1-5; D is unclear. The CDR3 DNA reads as TGTGCCAGCAGCCCCCAAGCCAATCAGCCCCAGCATTTT. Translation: CASSPQANQPQHF.